The 27 T cell receptor beta chains in this list originate from one sample, sequenced in a study of blood T cell repertoires in COVID-19. TCRdb's copy holds only in-frame clones and misses some; the assay was immunoSEQ multiplex PCR. In the table there are around 310,000 clones, around nine tenths of which are singletons. Sequenced sample: PBMCs or T cells enriched from blood (not recorded which). These receptors were taken from a woman under 40 who had recovered from COVID-19.

This chain joins TRBV5-4 and TRBJ2-1, with TRBD1 as a possible D gene (6 bases). Germline CDR1 is SGHNT and CDR2 is YYREEE (reference sequence). The CDR3 spans 16 residues. Deletions cut 4 bases from V and 5 bases from J, with 19 bases between. The CDR3 loop is CASSTAPNRVNNEQFF. DNA for the CDR3: TGTGCCAGCAGCACTGCGCCCAACAGGGTAAACAATGAGCAGTTCTTC.

V is TRBV6-5 and J is TRBJ1-5, with D tentatively TRBD1 (5 bases). With 6 bases removed from V and 2 bases from J, the gap between germline ends came to 14 bases. Looked up from germline, CDR1 is MNHEY and CDR2 is SVGAGI. The CDR3 extends over 15 amino acids. Written as DNA, the CDR3 is TGTGCCAGCAGGACAGCTGGGATTGGCAATCAGCCCCAGCATTTT. This codes for CASRTAGIGNQPQHF.

The V gene is TRBV19, the J gene TRBJ1-3; 7 nucleotides agree with TRBD1. CDR3 length: 16 residues. With 6 bases clipped from V and 4 bases from J, the junction kept 12 bases outside the gene matches. Germline assignment: CDR1 LNHDA and CDR2 SQIVND (reference sequence). The CDR3 region has the DNA TGTGCCAGTAGCAGGGACAGCCCTTTGAGGGGAAACACCATATATTTT. Translating gives CASSRDSPLRGNTIYF.

The V call is TRBV25-1, the J call TRBJ2-5; D is uncertain. There are 16 residues in the CDR3. The germline gives CDR1 MGHDK, CDR2 SYGVNS. Trimming pared 3 bases from V and 0 bases from J, leaving 14 bases between. The CDR3 here is CASSDPSEGYQETQYF. The CDR3 DNA is TGTGCCAGCAGTGACCCCAGCGAAGGATACCAAGAGACCCAGTACTTC.

The chain recombines TRBV19 with TRBJ2-3, with 7 bases that match TRBD1. V gave up 4 bases and J gave up 4 bases; unmatched junction bases: 14. Germline CDR1 and CDR2: LNHDA and SQIVND (reference sequence). The CDR3 has 17 residues. The CDR3 coding sequence is TGTGCCAGTAGTACTTGGGGACAGTCCGACGGCGCAGATACGCAGTATTTT. The encoded protein is CASSTWGQSDGADTQYF. Full variable domain (missing parts from reference TRBV19 and TRBJ2-3): DGGITQSPKYLFRKEGQNVTLSCEQNLNHDAMYWYRQDPGQGLRLIYYSQIVNDFQKGDIAEGYSVSREKKESFPLTVTSAQKNPTAFYLCASSTWGQSDGADTQYFGPGTRLTVL.

The chain carries TRBV10-2 and TRBJ1-1, with D maybe TRBD1 (5 bases). V gave up 6 bases and J gave up 2 bases, with 19 bases separating them. The CDR3 contains 16 residues. Looked up from germline, CDR1 is WSHSY and CDR2 is SAAADI. CDR3: CASSSNRRQGNTEAFF. The CDR3 DNA follows: TGCGCCAGCAGCTCCAATCGTCGGCAGGGTAACACTGAAGCTTTCTTT.

A single count supports this clone. The chain is built from TRBV4-3 and TRBJ2-2; a possible D gene is TRBD1 (5 bases). With 0 bases removed from V and 5 bases from J, the gap between germline ends came to 19 bases. Per germline, CDR1 LGHNA and CDR2 YSLEER. The length of the CDR3 is 18 residues. Here the CDR3 reads CASSQEVLRTSVTGELFF. For the CDR3, the DNA is TGCGCCAGCAGCCAAGAGGTGCTTCGGACATCCGTAACCGGGGAGCTGTTTTTT.

This chain links TRBV5-8 with TRBJ2-5; the match to TRBD1 covers 12 bases. This CDR3 has 15 amino acids. The germline V gene encodes CDR1 SGHTS and CDR2 YDEGEE. V gave up 4 bases and J gave up 4 bases; unmatched junction bases: 5. The chain's CDR3 is CASSGGTGGLETQYF. As DNA, the CDR3 is TGTGCCAGCAGCGGGGGGACAGGGGGCCTAGAGACCCAGTACTTC.

In regard to this clone: In the same sample, other DNA sequences code for this CDR3. This chain joins TRBV15 and TRBJ2-7, with 14 bases aligning to TRBD2. With 3 bases clipped from V and 7 bases from J, the junction kept 5 bases outside the gene matches. This CDR3 spans 15 amino acids. CDR1 is LNHNV and CDR2 is YYDKDF in the germline V gene (reference sequence). CDR3 region: CATSRGLAGVKEQYF. The CDR3 nucleotides read TGTGCCACCAGCAGGGGACTAGCGGGAGTAAAGGAGCAGTACTTC.

This chain joins TRBV2 and TRBJ1-5; 7 nucleotides align to TRBD1. The germline V gene has CDR1 SNHLY and CDR2 FYNNEI. V gave up 2 bases and J gave up 0 bases; unmatched junction bases: 7. The CDR3 has 17 amino acids. This CDR3 is CASSELDRRYSNQPQHF. DNA for the CDR3: TGTGCCAGCAGTGAATTGGACAGGCGATATAGCAATCAGCCCCAGCATTTT.

This clone was observed a handful of times. The V gene is TRBV5-1, the J gene TRBJ1-2, with 7 bases identical to TRBD1. V trimming: 1 base; J trimming: 10 bases; junction bases outside the gene matches: 7. Looked up from germline, CDR1 is SGHRS and CDR2 is YFSETQ. The CDR3 is made up of 13 amino acids. The CDR3 DNA sequence: TGCGCCAGCAGCTTGTCCAGAACAGGGGACTACACCTTC. It encodes CASSLSRTGDYTF.

The rearrangement links TRBV15 to TRBJ1-5; D is uncertain. CDR3 size: 15 residues. V was shortened by 1 base and J by 0 bases, with 7 bases between the two germline ends. Germline lookup yields CDR1 LNHNV and CDR2 YYDKDF (reference sequence). For the CDR3, the DNA is TGTGCCACCAGCAGAGGGCGGTATAGCAATCAGCCCCAGCATTTT. Amino acid sequence: CATSRGRYSNQPQHF.

The V gene is TRBV2, the J gene TRBJ1-2, with TRBD1 matching over 7 bases. V was pared by 8 bases and J by 8 bases, with 17 bases of the junction left unmatched. The CDR3 has 15 amino acids. Germline V gene lookup returns CDR1 SNHLY and CDR2 FYNNEI. The CDR3 here is CASGDRVRGDGGYTF. The CDR3 DNA reads as TGTGCCAGCGGAGACAGGGTACGAGGGGATGGCGGCTACACCTTC.

This clone has only one observation. The chain recombines TRBV6-2 or TRBV6-3 with TRBJ1-5; 10 bases are shared with TRBD1. The CDR3 consists of 14 residues. V shed 2 bases, J shed 9 bases, and the junction held 4 bases outside the gene matches. Looked up from germline, CDR1 is MNHEY and CDR2 is SVGEGT. CDR3 sequence reads: CASSYPRTGGPQHF. The DNA for the CDR3 is TGTGCCAGCAGTTACCCAAGGACAGGGGGGCCCCAGCATTTT.

The gene calls are TRBV6-2 or TRBV6-3 and TRBJ1-3; D remains ambiguous. CDR1 MNHEY and CDR2 SVGEGT come from the germline V gene. This CDR3 is built from 18 residues. Trimming left V 5 bases short and J 3 bases short, with 23 bases between. CDR3 DNA: TGTGCCAGCAGTACCCCCGGAGGTTCGGTGGCATTTGGAAACACCATATATTTT. It yields the protein CASSTPGGSVAFGNTIYF.

The chain couples TRBV6-5 to TRBJ2-1; TRBD2 is a possible D gene (6 bases). Germline V gene lookup returns CDR1 MNHEY and CDR2 SVGAGI. The CDR3 is 15 amino acids. V was shortened by 2 bases and J by 4 bases, with 12 bases between the two germline ends. This CDR3 reads CASSYTNSGYNEQFF. DNA for the CDR3: TGTGCCAGCAGTTACACGAATAGCGGTTACAATGAGCAGTTCTTC.

This chain links TRBV5-1 with TRBJ2-1; D not certain. With 4 bases removed from V and 12 bases from J, the gap between germline ends came to 14 bases. CDR1 and CDR2 (germline): SGHRS, YFSETQ. The CDR3 covers 12 residues. CDR3 in amino acids: CASSPQTAGQFF. CDR3 in DNA: TGCGCCAGCAGCCCACAAACGGCAGGGCAGTTCTTC.

The chain is built from TRBV5-1 and TRBJ2-3; D is perhaps TRBD2 (6 bases). Germline V lookup: CDR1 SGHRS, CDR2 YFSETQ. The CDR3 has 14 amino acids. Trimming took off 3 bases at V and 6 bases at J, with 14 bases between the two ends. The CDR3 DNA is TGCGCCAGCAGCTCCTTACTGGGAGGTGATACGCAGTATTTT. Protein: CASSSLLGGDTQYF.

The V gene is TRBV3-1 (or the pseudogene TRBV3-2), the J gene TRBJ2-1; 7 nucleotides align to TRBD1. The CDR3 is 11 amino acids. The germline V gene has CDR1 LGHDT and CDR2 YNNKEL (reference sequence). Losses at the gene ends were 4 bases for V and 14 bases for J; bases not matched to a gene: 5. The CDR3 protein is CASSLTGEEFF. The CDR3 nucleotides read TGTGCCAGCAGCCTAACAGGGGAAGAGTTCTTC.

This rearrangement joins TRBV4-2 to TRBJ2-1, with D uncertain. Germline-derived CDR1 and CDR2 are LGHNA and YNFKEQ. The CDR3 is 12 amino acids. With 1 base removed from V and 9 bases from J, the gap between germline ends came to 7 bases. The CDR3 DNA reads TGTGCCAGCAGCCAAGGCGTCGGTGAGCAGTTCTTC. It encodes CASSQGVGEQFF.

The V and J genes are TRBV6-2 or TRBV6-3 and TRBJ1-1, with no clear D. The CDR3 spans 13 residues. The V and J ends lost 3 bases and 1 base respectively, with 6 bases between them. Per germline, CDR1 MNHEY and CDR2 SVGEGT. The CDR3 coding sequence is TGTGCCAGCAGTTATTGGGCGAACACTGAAGCTTTCTTT. Translating gives CASSYWANTEAFF.

In DNA, the CDR3 is TGTGCCAGCAGTGAGACAGGGACTAGCGGGGGCCGGGAGCAGTTCTTC. Its protein product is CASSETGTSGGREQFF. This chain uses TRBV6-4 with TRBJ2-1; 14 bases line up with TRBD2. V lost 3 bases, J lost 10 bases, and 8 bases stayed unmatched. The CDR3 is 16 residues long. Germline V CDR1 and CDR2: MRHNA, SNTAGT.

The CDR3 DNA is TGTGCCAGCAGCCCAAGGGGTAGGGAAGGTATGTACAATTCACCCCTCCACTTT. This encodes CASSPRGREGMYNSPLHF. This rearrangement joins TRBV21-1 to TRBJ1-6; TRBD1, the D gene given by the table, was not confirmed from the DNA. TRBV21-1 is marked as a pseudogene. The CDR3 covers 18 residues.

This clone was seen more than once but under ten times. The chain couples TRBV14 to TRBJ1-6; TRBD1 might be the D (6 bases). V dropped 0 bases and J dropped 6 bases, with 12 bases sitting between them. The CDR3 loop spans 16 amino acids. Germline values: CDR1 SGHDN, CDR2 FVKESK. CDR3 coding DNA: TGTGCCAGCAGCCAAGAAAGGGGAGGGGGTAATTCACCCCTCCACTTT. Translation: CASSQERGGGNSPLHF.

The chain joins TRBV10-2 to TRBJ1-2; no definite D call. Germline CDR1 reads WSHSY; CDR2 reads SAAADI. Trimming removed 7 bases at V and 1 base at J, with 16 bases between. The CDR3 loop spans 15 amino acids. The DNA for the CDR3 is TGCGCCAGCACGGATTGGAACAGCTTTAACTATGGCTACACCTTC. Amino acid sequence: CASTDWNSFNYGYTF.

The V gene is TRBV28, the J gene TRBJ2-1, with TRBD1 matching over 9 bases. J lost 10 bases, V lost 2 bases, and 12 bases had no gene match. CDR1 MDHEN and CDR2 SYDVKM come from the germline V gene. This CDR3 region has 16 residues. In DNA, the CDR3 is TGTGCCAGCAGTTTAGCGACCGGGACAGGGATCGACGAGCAGTTCTTC. As protein: CASSLATGTGIDEQFF.

The chain combines TRBV5-8 with TRBJ1-2; tentatively, D is TRBD1 (5 bases). The CDR3 sequence is 12 residues long. CDR1 SGHTS and CDR2 YDEGEE come from the germline V gene. V dropped 2 bases and J dropped 4 bases, with 6 bases sitting between them. The CDR3 DNA is TGTGCCAGCAGCTTAGGGGTCTATGGCTACACCTTC. Amino acid sequence: CASSLGVYGYTF.